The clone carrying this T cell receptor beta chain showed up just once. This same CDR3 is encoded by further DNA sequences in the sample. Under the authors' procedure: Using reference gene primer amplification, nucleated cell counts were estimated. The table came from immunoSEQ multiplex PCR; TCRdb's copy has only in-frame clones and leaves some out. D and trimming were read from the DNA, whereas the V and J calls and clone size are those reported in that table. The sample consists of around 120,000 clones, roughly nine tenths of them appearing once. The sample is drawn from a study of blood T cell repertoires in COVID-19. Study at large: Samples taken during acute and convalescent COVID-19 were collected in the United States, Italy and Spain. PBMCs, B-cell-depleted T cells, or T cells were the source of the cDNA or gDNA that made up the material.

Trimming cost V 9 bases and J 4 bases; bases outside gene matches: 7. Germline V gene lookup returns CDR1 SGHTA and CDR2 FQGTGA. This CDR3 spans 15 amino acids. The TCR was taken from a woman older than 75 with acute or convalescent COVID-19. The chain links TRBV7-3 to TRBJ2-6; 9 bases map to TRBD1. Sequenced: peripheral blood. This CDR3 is CASSTGGGGANVLTF. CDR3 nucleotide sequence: TGTGCCAGTTCCACAGGGGGCGGGGGGGCCAACGTCCTGACTTTC.